The T cell receptor (beta chain) under discussion was sequenced for a study of shared clonotypes between healthy human individuals. Germline loops: CDR1 SGHAT, CDR2 FQNNGV. Trimming pared 0 bases from V and 5 bases from J, leaving 16 bases between. CDR3 size: 16 residues. Method: immunoSEQ multiplex PCR; TCRdb's copy keeps in-frame clones and lacks some. The sample has 300,000 to 350,000 clones, less than 85% seen once; the top ten hold around 9.3%. This TCR came from a man under 40 in good health. Input material: memory CD4+ T cells sorted from blood. As for subset: CD45RA-negative fraction. The chain couples TRBV11-2 to TRBJ2-5; tentative D call: TRBD1 (6 bases). CDR3: CASSLDGGSGMETQYF. The CDR3 DNA is TGTGCCAGCAGCTTAGATGGGGGCTCTGGGATGGAGACCCAGTACTTC.